The source of this T cell receptor beta chain is a study of long-term antiretroviral therapy in people with HIV. Comments on this clone: As yet, its antigen is unknown.

Survey-level resolution applied to immunoSEQ assay v3.0. Sequencing targeted 40,000-50,000 T-cell genomes per sample. Profiling relied on immunoSEQ multiplex PCR, and the TCRdb table lists in-frame clones only, not all of them. Of roughly 20,000 clones listed, 81% are singletons. Study-wide results and caveats: Pre-ART clonal expansions dominated every time point's repertoire. Blood sampling spanned 2004 to 2017, possibly under older ART regimens.

The sequence came from a man aged 30-40 years with HIV. Sequenced material: unsorted PBMCs, taken 1.5 years after starting antiretroviral therapy.

Here the CDR3 reads CASSLGLAPSREQYF. The CDR3 bases are TGCGCCAGCAGCTTGGGGTTAGCCCCTTCCCGTGAGCAGTACTTC. This chain connects TRBV5-1 to TRBJ2-7, with D unresolved. Germline V gene sequence: CDR1 SGHRS, CDR2 YFSETQ. The V and J ends lost 0 bases and 7 bases respectively, with 17 bases between them. The CDR3 is made up of 15 amino acids.